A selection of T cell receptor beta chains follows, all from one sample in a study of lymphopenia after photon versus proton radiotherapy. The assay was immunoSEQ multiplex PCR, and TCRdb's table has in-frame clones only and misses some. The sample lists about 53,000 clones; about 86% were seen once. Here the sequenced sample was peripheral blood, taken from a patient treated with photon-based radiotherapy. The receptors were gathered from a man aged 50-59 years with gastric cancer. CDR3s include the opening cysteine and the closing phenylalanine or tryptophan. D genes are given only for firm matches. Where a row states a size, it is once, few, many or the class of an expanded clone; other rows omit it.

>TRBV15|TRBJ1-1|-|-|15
CATSKELRSDTEAFF
TGTGCCACCAGCAAAGAACTCAGGTCTGACACTGAAGCTTTCTTT
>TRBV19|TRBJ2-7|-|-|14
CASSIAQGTYEQYF
TGTGCCAGTAGTATTGCACAGGGAACCTACGAGCAGTACTTC
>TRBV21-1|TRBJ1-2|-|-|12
CASKGGGSGYTF
TGTGCCAGCAAGGGAGGGGGCTCTGGCTACACCTTC
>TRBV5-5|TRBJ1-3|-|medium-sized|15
CASSLYQGTGNTIYF
TGTGCCAGCAGCTTGTATCAGGGAACAGGAAACACCATATATTTT
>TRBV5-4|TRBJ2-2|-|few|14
CASSLYQGTGELFF
TGTGCCAGCAGCTTGTATCAAGGGACCGGGGAGCTGTTTTTT
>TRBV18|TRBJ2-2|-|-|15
CASSPLDTGTGELFF
TGTGCCAGCTCACCCCTGGACACGGGCACCGGGGAGCTGTTTTTT
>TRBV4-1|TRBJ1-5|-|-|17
CASSQDPRVPNNQPQHF
TGCGCCAGCAGCCAAGACCCCCGGGTGCCAAACAATCAGCCCCAGCATTTT
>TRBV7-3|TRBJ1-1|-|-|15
CASSDPSRGGTEAFF
TGTGCCAGCAGCGACCCATCTAGAGGAGGCACTGAAGCTTTCTTT
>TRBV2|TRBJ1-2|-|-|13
CASTLPIGGGYTF
TGTGCCAGCACTCTACCTATTGGGGGTGGCTACACCTTC
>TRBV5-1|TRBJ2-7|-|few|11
CASSYSYEQYF
TGCGCCAGCAGCTACTCCTACGAGCAGTACTTC
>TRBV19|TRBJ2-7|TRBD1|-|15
CASSLGPGGTYEQYF
TGTGCCAGTAGCCTCGGGCCAGGGGGCACCTACGAGCAGTACTTC
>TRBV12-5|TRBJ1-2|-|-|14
CASGLVHMGGGYTF
TGTGCTAGTGGTTTGGTACATATGGGTGGGGGCTACACCTTC
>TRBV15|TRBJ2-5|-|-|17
CATSTGRSGESSETQYF
TGTGCCACCAGCACAGGGAGGTCAGGGGAAAGTTCGGAGACCCAGTACTTC
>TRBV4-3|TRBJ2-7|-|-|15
CASSHQSLGAYEQYF
TGCGCCAGCAGCCACCAATCTTTGGGAGCCTACGAGCAGTACTTC
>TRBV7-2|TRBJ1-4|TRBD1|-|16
CASSWAIGTGDEKLFF
TGTGCCAGCAGCTGGGCAATCGGGACAGGGGATGAAAAACTGTTTTTT
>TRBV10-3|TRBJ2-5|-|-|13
CAISGGPSETQYF
TGTGCCATCAGCGGAGGGCCATCGGAGACCCAGTACTTC
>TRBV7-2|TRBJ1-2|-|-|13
CASSLGTNYGYTF
TGTGCCAGCAGCTTAGGGACTAACTATGGCTACACCTTC
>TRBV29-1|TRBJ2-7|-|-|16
CSVDGITGGNEYEQYF
TGCAGCGTTGATGGGATAACAGGAGGCAACGAGTACGAGCAGTACTTC
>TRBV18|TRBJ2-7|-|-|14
CASSPGETIGEQYF
TGTGCCAGCTCACCCGGGGAGACGATAGGCGAGCAGTACTTC
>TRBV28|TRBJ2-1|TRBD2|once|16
CASSSRLAGSYNEQFF
TGTGCCAGCAGTTCCAGACTAGCGGGATCCTACAATGAGCAGTTCTTC
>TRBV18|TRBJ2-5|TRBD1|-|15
CASSPRDRRQETQYF
TGTGCCAGCTCACCACGGGACAGAAGACAAGAGACCCAGTACTTC
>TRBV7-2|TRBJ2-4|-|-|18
CASSPAGAVSLAKNIQYF
TGTGCCAGCTCTCCGGCGGGCGCCGTGAGCTTAGCCAAAAACATTCAGTACTTC
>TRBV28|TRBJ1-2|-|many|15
CASSPPGYRDYGYTF
TGTGCCAGCAGCCCCCCGGGATACCGGGACTATGGCTACACCTTC
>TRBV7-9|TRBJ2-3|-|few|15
CASSPKRRLADTQYF
TGTGCCAGCAGCCCGAAACGCAGGCTCGCAGATACGCAGTATTTT
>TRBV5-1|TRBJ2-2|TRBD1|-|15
CASSPGTGNSGELFF
TGCGCCAGCAGCCCCGGGACAGGGAACTCCGGGGAGCTGTTTTTT
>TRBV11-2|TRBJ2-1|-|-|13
CASSLDSALEQFF
TGTGCCAGCAGCTTAGATAGCGCCTTGGAGCAGTTCTTC
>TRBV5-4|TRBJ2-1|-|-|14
CASSDRDGYNEQFF
TGTGCCAGCAGCGACCGGGACGGATACAATGAGCAGTTCTTC
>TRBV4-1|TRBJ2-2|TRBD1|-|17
CASSLRTGGLNTGELFF
TGCGCCAGCAGCCTACGGACAGGGGGACTGAACACCGGGGAGCTGTTTTTT
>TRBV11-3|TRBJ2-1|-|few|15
CASSLGSGGGDEQFF
TGTGCCAGCAGCTTAGGTAGCGGAGGGGGAGATGAGCAGTTCTTC
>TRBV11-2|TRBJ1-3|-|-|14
CASNPGGSGNTIYF
TGTGCCAGCAACCCCGGTGGTTCTGGAAACACCATATATTTT
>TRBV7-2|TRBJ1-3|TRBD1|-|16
CASSLATGGSGNTIYF
TGTGCCAGCAGCTTAGCGACAGGGGGATCTGGAAACACCATATATTTT
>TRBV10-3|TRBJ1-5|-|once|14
CAISEGAGNQPQHF
TGTGCCATCAGTGAGGGGGCAGGCAATCAGCCCCAGCATTTT
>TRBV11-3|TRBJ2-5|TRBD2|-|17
CASSLVDNSGRMREQYF
TGTGCCAGCAGCTTAGTCGATAATAGCGGGAGGATGAGGGAGCAGTACTTC
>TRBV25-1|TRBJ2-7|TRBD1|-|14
CASRSGQGADEQYF
TGTGCCAGCAGATCAGGACAGGGGGCGGACGAGCAGTACTTC
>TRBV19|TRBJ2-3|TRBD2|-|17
CACRSRPGLAGADTQYF
TGTGCCTGCCGCTCCCGACCGGGACTAGCGGGAGCAGATACGCAGTATTTT
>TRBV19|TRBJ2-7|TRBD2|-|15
CASSTPGTSGYEQYF
TGTGCCAGTAGTACACCCGGGACTAGCGGGTACGAGCAGTACTTC
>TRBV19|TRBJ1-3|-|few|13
CASSLDTRNTIYF
TGTGCCAGTAGTTTGGACACTCGAAACACCATATATTTT
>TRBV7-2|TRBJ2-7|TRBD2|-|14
CASSSTRAGLEQYF
TGTGCCAGCAGCTCCACTCGAGCGGGGCTCGAGCAGTACTTC
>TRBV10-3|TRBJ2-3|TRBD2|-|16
CAISEGSSGSTDTQYF
TGTGCCATCAGTGAGGGGTCTAGCGGGAGCACAGATACGCAGTATTTT
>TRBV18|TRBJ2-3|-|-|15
CASSPPGLRTDTQYF
TGTGCCAGCTCACCACCGGGACTTCGCACAGATACGCAGTATTTT
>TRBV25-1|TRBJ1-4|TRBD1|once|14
CASSADRGLEKLFF
TGTGCCAGCAGTGCGGACAGGGGGCTAGAAAAACTGTTTTTT
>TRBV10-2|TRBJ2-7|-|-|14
CASSDWAGINEQYF
TGCGCCAGCAGTGACTGGGCAGGGATCAACGAGCAGTACTTC
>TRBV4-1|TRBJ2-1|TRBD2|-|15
CASSQAAGLAGEQFF
TGCGCCAGCAGCCAAGCTGCGGGACTAGCGGGAGAGCAGTTCTTC
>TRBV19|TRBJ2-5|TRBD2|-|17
CASSGTSGRPKGETQYF
TGTGCCAGTAGTGGAACTAGCGGGAGGCCGAAGGGGGAGACCCAGTACTTC
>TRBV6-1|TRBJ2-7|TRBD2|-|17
CASSDVGLAGRPYEQYF
TGTGCCAGCAGTGACGTGGGGCTAGCGGGACGACCCTACGAGCAGTACTTC
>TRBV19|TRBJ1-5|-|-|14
CASWVGGLNQPQHF
TGTGCCAGTTGGGTGGGAGGACTCAATCAGCCCCAGCATTTT